The 30 T cell receptor beta chains given below trace back to one sample, sequenced in a study of T cell repertoires in cytomegalovirus infection. Each CDR3 protein is one row after TCRdb ran MiXCR on the reads. The sample consists of about 50,000 distinct CDR3 sequences, around 20% of them appearing once. No antigen is known for these receptors. The source was CD8+ T cells from cultured PBMCs, collected from culture after CMV antigen stimulation. The receptor set was obtained from a human donor in good health (CMV status not recorded). Some clones in this sample may be carry-over from other donors' samples.

This clonotype showed up just a few times. The J gene is TRBJ2-1, the V gene TRBV27; D tentatively reads TRBD1 or TRBD2 (6 bases each). The germline gives CDR1 MNHEY, CDR2 SMNVEV (reference sequence). Trimming stripped 6 bases from V and 4 bases from J, with 13 bases between. The length of the CDR3 is 14 residues. This chain's CDR3 is CASSSGAGYNEQFF. CDR3 bases: TGTGCCAGCAGCTCGGGGGCCGGGTACAATGAGCAGTTCTTC.

The chain recombines TRBV7-6 with TRBJ2-3, with D tentatively TRBD2 (6 bases). The CDR3 has 17 residues. Germline-derived CDR1 and CDR2 are SGHVS and FNYEAQ. V was pared by 3 bases and J by 0 bases, with 16 bases between. The CDR3 DNA reads as TGTGCCAGCAGCTTCAAACCGTTAGCGGAAAGCACAGATACGCAGTATTTT. It specifies CASSFKPLAESTDTQYF.

This clonotype came up a few times. One end of the junction is discordant with germline, which a read error may explain. This chain connects TRBV2 to TRBJ2-7, with D perhaps TRBD1 or TRBD2 (5 bases each). CDR1 is SNHLY, CDR2 FYNNEI, per germline. The CDR3 runs 13 residues. The CDR3 spells CASSTGTALLADF. The CDR3 nucleotides are TGTGCCAGCAGCACCGGGACGGCCCTCCTTGCGGACTTC.

This clonotype showed up just a few times. The genes are TRBV7-2 and TRBJ1-1; TRBD1 matches 8 bases. The CDR3 has 15 residues. V trimming: 2 bases; J trimming: 6 bases; junction bases outside the gene matches: 8. Germline CDR1 SGHTA, CDR2 FQGNSA. The CDR3 loop reads CASSLTGQGKPEAFF. The DNA of the CDR3 is TGTGCCAGCAGCTTAACTGGACAGGGCAAGCCTGAAGCTTTCTTT.

This sequence joins TRBV7-2 and TRBJ2-3; TRBD1 aligns across 8 bases. Per germline, CDR1 SGHTA and CDR2 FQGNSA. V was clipped by 5 bases and J by 6 bases; unmatched bases: 13. The CDR3 extends over 16 amino acids. CDR3 in amino acids: CASSTWTGIFSDTQYF. The CDR3 nucleotides are TGTGCCAGCAGCACCTGGACAGGGATCTTTTCCGATACGCAGTATTTT. Full variable domain (missing parts from reference TRBV7-2 and TRBJ2-3): GAGVSQSPSNKVTEKGKDVELRCDPISGHTALYWYRQSLGQGLEFLIYFQGNSAPDKSGLPSDRFSAERTGGSVSTLTIQRTQQEDSAVYLCASSTWTGIFSDTQYFGPGTRLTVL.

The rearrangement joins TRBV6-2 or TRBV6-3 to TRBJ1-2; no clear D. Germline values: CDR1 MNHEY, CDR2 SVGEGT. This CDR3 spans 14 amino acids. Deletions cut 2 bases from V and 4 bases from J, with 11 bases between. The CDR3 sequence is CASSYEDGRYGYTF. CDR3 nucleotide sequence: TGTGCCAGCAGTTACGAGGACGGACGCTATGGCTACACCTTC.

J is TRBJ2-7 and V is TRBV7-8; either TRBD1 or TRBD2 may supply D (5 bases each). The CDR3 contains 16 residues. CDR1 is SGHVS, CDR2 FQNEAQ, per germline. V gave up 1 base and J gave up 4 bases, with 17 bases separating them. CDR3 nucleotides: TGTGCCAGCAGCTTAGTAGCTGGGACCGGACTGTACGAGCAGTACTTC. It is translated as CASSLVAGTGLYEQYF. Full variable domain (rest looked up from reference TRBV7-8 and TRBJ2-7): GAGVSQSPRYKVAKRGQDVALRCDPISGHVSLFWYQQALGQGPEFLTYFQNEAQLDKSGLPSDRFFAERPEGSVSTLKIQRTQQEDSAVYLCASSLVAGTGLYEQYFGPGTRLTVT.

This clonotype has a handful of counts. This chain connects TRBV7-2 to TRBJ2-7; D gene unclear. CDR3 size: 13 residues. The V end lost 2 bases, the J end lost 7 bases, and 12 bases lay between the germline ends. CDR1 is SGHTA, CDR2 FQGNSA, per germline. CDR3 sequence reads: CASSLSVTGEQYF. The CDR3, as DNA: TGTGCCAGCAGCTTATCTGTCACCGGGGAGCAGTACTTC. Together with reference TRBV7-2 and TRBJ2-7, the CDR3 gives the full variable domain: GAGVSQSPSNKVTEKGKDVELRCDPISGHTALYWYRQSLGQGLEFLIYFQGNSAPDKSGLPSDRFSAERTGGSVSTLTIQRTQQEDSAVYLCASSLSVTGEQYFGPGTRLTVT.

In this sample, this clonotype turned up a few times. V usage is TRBV7-6 and J usage is TRBJ2-7, with D possibly being TRBD1 or TRBD2 (5 bases each). This CDR3 has 13 residues. Trimming removed 4 bases from V and 3 bases from J, with 10 bases in between. The germline gives CDR1 SGHVS, CDR2 FNYEAQ. The DNA for the CDR3 is TGTGCCAGCAGCTCCCGGGACCGCTACGAGCAGTACTTC. Translation gives CASSSRDRYEQYF.

The V and J genes are TRBV6-8 and TRBJ1-5; no reliable D call. Germline CDR1 reads MNHGY; CDR2 reads SAAAGT. V lost 2 bases and J 4 bases, leaving 6 bases between the germline ends. This CDR3 has 13 residues. The CDR3 region has the DNA TGTGCCAGCAGTTACGGTCTAAATCAGCCCCAGCATTTT. Its protein is CASSYGLNQPQHF.

J is TRBJ2-3 and V is TRBV15, with D uncertain. From germline, CDR1 is LNHNV and CDR2 YYDKDF (reference sequence). With 3 bases removed from V and 1 base from J, the gap between germline ends came to 8 bases. The CDR3 length is 14 residues. CDR3 bases: TGTGCCACCAGCAGGCCGGGCCGCACAGATACGCAGTATTTT. It codes for CATSRPGRTDTQYF.

This clonotype has a handful of counts. This chain links TRBV7-9 with TRBJ2-5; TRBD1 agrees at 8 bases. V gave up 2 bases and J gave up 0 bases; unmatched junction bases: 8. The germline V gene encodes CDR1 SEHNR and CDR2 FQNEAQ (reference sequence). The CDR3 runs 17 residues. Written as DNA, the CDR3 is TGTGCCAGCAGCTTACACCCGACAGGGGTGAACCAAGAGACCCAGTACTTC. This codes for CASSLHPTGVNQETQYF.

In regard to this clonotype: A junction boundary mismatches the germline segment, possibly from a read error. CDR3 in DNA: TGTGCTAGCAGCCCGGGACCTCACTCTGGAAACACCATATATTTT. Protein product: CASSPGPHSGNTIYF. The genes are TRBV7-6 and TRBJ1-3; TRBD1 is a possible D gene (5 bases). The CDR3 is 15 residues long. Germline loops: CDR1 SGHVS, CDR2 FNYEAQ.

The CDR3 is CASSLGQAGEQFF. DNA of the CDR3: TGTGCCAGCAGTTTAGGGCAGGCTGGTGAGCAGTTCTTC. V is TRBV12-3 or TRBV12-4 and J is TRBJ2-1; D unresolved. V dropped 1 base and J dropped 9 bases, with 10 bases sitting between them. The CDR3 has 13 amino acids.

The V gene is TRBV27, the J gene TRBJ1-2, with D unclear. The length of the CDR3 is 14 residues. Trimming stripped 1 base from V and 2 bases from J, with 8 bases between. Germline V gives CDR1 MNHEY, CDR2 SMNVEV (reference sequence). As DNA, the CDR3 is TGTGCCAGCAGTTTATGGGGTAACAACTATGGCTACACCTTC. It specifies CASSLWGNNYGYTF.

As concerns this clonotype: The junction does not match germline at one end; this may be a read error. The chain combines TRBV11-1 with TRBJ2-5; D might be TRBD1 (5 bases). CDR1 and CDR2 (germline): SGHAT, FQDESV (reference sequence). The CDR3 has 23 amino acids. CDR3 DNA: TGTGCCAGCGGCTTAGCCCTATCCTTAGCCCCTGGCCCTCGACAGAGGCCACAAGAGACCCAGTACTTC. It codes for CASGLALSLAPGPRQRPQETQYF.

The chain uses TRBV20-1 and TRBJ1-1; D not certain. This CDR3 comprises 12 residues. Trimming stripped 3 bases from V and 2 bases from J, with 7 bases between. Per germline, CDR1 DFQATT and CDR2 SNEGSKA (reference sequence). The CDR3 is CSASYDNTEAFF. The CDR3 bases are TGCAGTGCTAGTTACGATAACACTGAAGCTTTCTTT.

With regard to this clonotype: Mismatch with germline at one junction end may stem from a read error. The rearrangement links TRBV6-2 or TRBV6-3 to TRBJ2-2, with D maybe TRBD1 (6 bases). CDR1 MNHEY and CDR2 SVGEGT come from the germline V gene. The CDR3 extends over 15 amino acids. For the CDR3, the DNA is TGTGCCCGCAGTCTCGGGACAACGAACACCGGGGAGCTGTTTTTT. As protein: CARSLGTTNTGELFF.

This clonotype was seen a few times. This chain connects TRBV29-1 to TRBJ2-7; no reliable D call. Between the trimmed V and J ends, which lost 1 base and 3 bases, there was a span of 10 bases. The germline CDR1 and CDR2 sequences are SQVTM and ANQGSEA. The CDR3 loop spans 13 amino acids. The CDR3 loop is CSVEGTGRYEQYF. The CDR3 DNA sequence: TGCAGCGTTGAAGGCACGGGCCGCTACGAGCAGTACTTC.

This chain connects TRBV7-2 to TRBJ2-7; D assignment may be TRBD1 or TRBD2 (7 bases each). The CDR3 spans 15 residues. The V end lost 5 bases, the J end lost 3 bases, and 17 bases lay between the germline ends. In germline, CDR1 is SGHTA, CDR2 FQGNSA. CDR3 in amino acids: CASSPGEGAHYEQYF. In DNA form, the CDR3 reads TGTGCCAGCAGCCCGGGGGAGGGGGCCCACTACGAGCAGTACTTC.

This clonotype showed up just a few times. CDR3 loop: CASRSSGGQDIQYF. The CDR3 DNA reads TGTGCCAGCAGGTCTAGCGGGGGGCAGGACATTCAGTACTTC. The V gene is TRBV6-2 or TRBV6-3, the J gene TRBJ2-4; 11 bases align to TRBD2. Looked up from germline, CDR1 is MNHEY and CDR2 is SVGEGT. The CDR3 has 14 residues. J gave up 8 bases and V 6 bases, and 6 bases lay outside the gene matches.

This clonotype appeared a few times. This rearrangement joins TRBV7-9 to TRBJ2-1; no clear D gene. The CDR3 loop spans 11 amino acids. Trimming took 4 bases from V and 6 from J, leaving 4 bases between them. The V gene's germline CDR1 is SEHNR and CDR2 FQNEAQ (reference sequence). The CDR3 loop is CASSSTNEQFF. The CDR3, as DNA: TGTGCCAGCAGCTCGACCAATGAGCAGTTCTTC.

V is TRBV5-1 and J is TRBJ1-2; 11 bases fit TRBD1. The CDR3 contains 13 residues. The germline V gene has CDR1 SGHRS and CDR2 YFSETQ. V lost 3 bases and J lost 6; bases outside the gene matches: 1. CDR3 in DNA: TGCGCCAGCAGCTGGACAGGGGGCAATGGCTACACCTTC. Amino acid sequence: CASSWTGGNGYTF. The variable domain in full, completed from reference TRBV5-1 and TRBJ1-2, reads KAGVTQTPRYLIKTRGQQVTLSCSPISGHRSVSWYQQTPGQGLQFLFEYFSETQRNKGNFPGRFSGRQFSNSRSEMNVSTLELGDSALYLCASSWTGGNGYTFGSGTRLTVV.

The chain is built from TRBV4-1 and TRBJ1-3; no clear D. Germline-derived CDR1 and CDR2 are MGHRA and YSYEKL. V gave up 2 bases and J gave up 0 bases, with 14 bases separating them. CDR3 length: 17 residues. In nucleotides, the CDR3 is TGCGCCAGCAGCCAAATACTCCCGACGGGCTCTGGAAACACCATATATTTT. This translates into CASSQILPTGSGNTIYF.

The CDR3 sequence: CAISEPKTGHGSGELFF. DNA for the CDR3: TGTGCCATCAGTGAGCCTAAAACAGGGCATGGGTCCGGGGAGCTGTTTTTT. The chain combines TRBV10-3 with TRBJ2-2; TRBD1 is a possible D gene (6 bases). The CDR3 is 17 residues long. Germline-derived CDR1 and CDR2 are ENHRY and SYGVKD. Trimming removed 2 bases from V and 6 bases from J, with 19 bases in between.

The rearrangement joins TRBV14 to TRBJ2-7; 9 nucleotides align to TRBD1. The CDR3 length is 14 residues. Per germline, CDR1 SGHDN and CDR2 FVKESK. J lost 7 bases, V lost 4 bases, and 8 bases had no gene match. The CDR3 DNA reads as TGTGCCAGCAGCCTTATACAGGGGGCGCGTGAGCAGTACTTC. As protein: CASSLIQGAREQYF.

V is TRBV12-3 or TRBV12-4 and J is TRBJ1-1, with D possibly TRBD1 on 6 matching bases. V was shortened by 6 bases and J by 2 bases, with 16 bases between the two germline ends. The CDR3 is made up of 15 amino acids. The CDR3 loop reads CASSPDRTINTEAFF. The CDR3 DNA sequence: TGTGCCAGCAGCCCCGACAGGACAATTAACACTGAAGCTTTCTTT.

J is TRBJ2-1 and V is TRBV7-8, with TRBD1 matching over 9 bases. This CDR3 contains 15 residues. V was clipped by 5 bases and J by 2 bases; unmatched bases: 4. CDR1 SGHVS and CDR2 FQNEAQ come from the germline V gene. Written as DNA, the CDR3 is TGTGCCAGCAGCCCTACAGGGGGCGCCTACAATGAGCAGTTCTTC. Protein product: CASSPTGGAYNEQFF.

This clonotype was counted only a few times. The chain uses TRBV19 and TRBJ1-5; 10 bases line up with TRBD1. Germline CDR1 LNHDA, CDR2 SQIVND (reference sequence). There are 18 residues in the CDR3. The ends lost 4 bases at V and 0 bases at J; junction bases unmatched: 9. Written as DNA, the CDR3 is TGTGCCAGTAGTACGATAGACAGGGGGCGAGATAGCAATCAGCCCCAGCATTTT. It codes for CASSTIDRGRDSNQPQHF. The full variable domain, in which reference TRBV19 and TRBJ1-5 provide the parts outside the CDR3, is DGGITQSPKYLFRKEGQNVTLSCEQNLNHDAMYWYRQDPGQGLRLIYYSQIVNDFQKGDIAEGYSVSREKKESFPLTVTSAQKNPTAFYLCASSTIDRGRDSNQPQHFGDGTRLSIL.

This clonotype occurred a few times. The V call is TRBV12-3 or TRBV12-4, the J call TRBJ1-1; D remains ambiguous. V was cut by 0 bases and J by 4 bases, with 9 bases left in between. CDR3 length: 14 residues. The CDR3 DNA sequence: TGTGCCAGCAGTTTAGCTTCTTCAGCCACTGAAGCTTTCTTT. This translates into CASSLASSATEAFF.